A single sample gave rise to the 28 T cell receptor beta chains below, sequenced in a study of T cells in localized non-small cell lung cancer. The assay was immunoSEQ multiplex PCR, and TCRdb's table has in-frame clones only and misses some. The data show about 52,000 clones, around 87% seen once. The sample was PBMCs, taken before any cancer treatment. Receptor source: a female donor with stage II lung adenocarcinoma.

Written as DNA, the CDR3 is TGTGCCAGCAGTCCTGACAGCCTGTGGGGCTACACCTTC. Translation gives CASSPDSLWGYTF. The chain carries TRBV2 and TRBJ1-2; a possible D gene is TRBD1 (5 bases). Trimming left V 5 bases short and J 8 bases short, with 15 bases between. The germline V gene has CDR1 SNHLY and CDR2 FYNNEI. The CDR3 totals 13 residues.

The gene calls are TRBV11-2 and TRBJ1-4; tentatively, D is TRBD1 (5 bases). The CDR3 runs 17 residues. Per germline, CDR1 SGHAT and CDR2 FQNNGV. The V gene lost 5 bases and the J gene lost 1 base, with 17 bases spanning the gap. CDR3 in amino acids: CASSVGRWGETNEKLFF. The DNA of the CDR3 is TGTGCCAGCAGCGTCGGACGGTGGGGGGAAACTAATGAAAAACTGTTTTTT.

V usage is TRBV7-2 and J usage is TRBJ1-1, with unresolved D. Germline CDR1 reads SGHTA; CDR2 reads FQGNSA. The CDR3 totals 14 residues. Trimming stripped 7 bases from V and 1 base from J, with 13 bases between. CDR3 DNA sequence: TGTGCCAGCACCAGAGACCGATGGAACACTGAAGCTTTCTTT. This sequence encodes CASTRDRWNTEAFF.

This clone was seen more than once but under ten times. The chain carries TRBV5-6 and TRBJ2-7; D possibly corresponds to TRBD2 (6 bases). Trimming pared 4 bases from V and 1 base from J, leaving 18 bases between. CDR3 length equals 16 residues. Per the germline V gene, CDR1 is SGHDT and CDR2 is YYEEEE. The CDR3 sequence is CASSPRFGGESYEQYF. Here the CDR3 DNA reads TGTGCCAGCAGCCCTAGGTTTGGCGGGGAGTCCTACGAGCAGTACTTC. Variable domain in full (rest from reference TRBV5-6 and TRBJ2-7): DAGVTQSPTHLIKTRGQQVTLRCSPKSGHDTVSWYQQALGQGPQFIFQYYEEEERQRGNFPDRFSGHQFPNYSSELNVNALLLGDSALYLCASSPRFGGESYEQYFGPGTRLTVT.

This clone was recorded only once. CDR3 in amino acids: CASSFVEGETQYF. As DNA, the CDR3 is TGTGCCAGCTCTTTTGTTGAAGGGGAGACCCAGTACTTC. The chain recombines TRBV7-8 with TRBJ2-5, with no clear D. V dropped 8 bases and J dropped 5 bases, with 15 bases sitting between them. Germline-derived CDR1 and CDR2 are SGHVS and FQNEAQ. The CDR3 loop spans 13 amino acids. Combining the CDR3 with reference TRBV7-8 and TRBJ2-5 gives the whole variable domain GAGVSQSPRYKVAKRGQDVALRCDPISGHVSLFWYQQALGQGPEFLTYFQNEAQLDKSGLPSDRFFAERPEGSVSTLKIQRTQQEDSAVYLCASSFVEGETQYFGPGTRLLVL.

Concerning this clone itself: Additional DNA sequences in this sample encode the identical CDR3. The V call is TRBV2, the J call TRBJ2-7; D is perhaps TRBD2 (6 bases). CDR1 and CDR2 (germline): SNHLY, FYNNEI. V dropped 4 bases and J dropped 6 bases, with 10 bases sitting between them. The CDR3 totals 12 residues. Written as DNA, the CDR3 is TGTGCCAGCAGTGGGGATAGCGGCGAGCAGTACTTC. It specifies CASSGDSGEQYF. The full variable domain, rest sourced from reference TRBV2 and TRBJ2-7, is EPEVTQTPSHQVTQMGQEVILRCVPISNHLYFYWYRQILGQKVEFLVSFYNNEISEKSEIFDDQFSVERPDGSNFTLKIRSTKLEDSAMYFCASSGDSGEQYFGPGTRLTVT.

This rearrangement joins TRBV6-5 to TRBJ2-2, with TRBD2 as a possible D gene (6 bases). Germline V lookup: CDR1 MNHEY, CDR2 SVGAGI. Trimming cost V 6 bases and J 5 bases, with 16 bases left between them. The CDR3 length is 15 residues. The CDR3 DNA reads as TGTGCCAGCAGCTCGGGACTCGAGGTGACCGGGGAGCTGTTTTTT. Translated, it gives CASSSGLEVTGELFF.

This clone has only one observation. V is TRBV6-1 and J is TRBJ2-7, with D perhaps matching TRBD2 (6 bases). Germline V gene lookup returns CDR1 MNHNS and CDR2 SASEGT. The CDR3 length is 13 residues. V gave up 6 bases and J gave up 5 bases, with 14 bases separating them. The CDR3 DNA sequence: TGTGCCAGCAGCCGCGGGACGTCGGACGAGCAGTACTTC. Its translation: CASSRGTSDEQYF.

The genes are TRBV5-6 and TRBJ2-1; 9 bases agree with TRBD1. Losses at the gene ends were 5 bases for V and 6 bases for J; bases not matched to a gene: 3. Germline assignment: CDR1 SGHDT and CDR2 YYEEEE. This CDR3 contains 13 residues. The CDR3 DNA reads TGTGCCAGCAGTCGGGACAGGGTCAATGAGCAGTTCTTC. Its translation is CASSRDRVNEQFF. Using reference TRBV5-6 and TRBJ2-1 for the parts outside the CDR3, the full variable domain is DAGVTQSPTHLIKTRGQQVTLRCSPKSGHDTVSWYQQALGQGPQFIFQYYEEEERQRGNFPDRFSGHQFPNYSSELNVNALLLGDSALYLCASSRDRVNEQFFGPGTRLTVL.

This chain links TRBV29-1 with TRBJ2-2; TRBD2 matches at 7 bases. Trimming took 6 bases from V and 0 from J; bases not matched to a gene: 4. Germline V gene data show CDR1 as SQVTM and CDR2 as ANQGSEA. The CDR3 length is 14 residues. The DNA of the CDR3 is TGCAGCGTCCTCGGGGGGACGAACACCGGGGAGCTGTTTTTT. As protein: CSVLGGTNTGELFF.

This chain joins TRBV27 and TRBJ1-1; D possibly corresponds to TRBD1 (5 bases). The CDR3 spans 14 residues. CDR1 is MNHEY, CDR2 SMNVEV, per germline (reference sequence). V was trimmed by 3 bases and J by 1 base, leaving 9 bases between them. This CDR3 reads CASSFLGGNTEAFF. CDR3 DNA: TGTGCCAGCAGTTTTCTGGGGGGGAACACTGAAGCTTTCTTT.

This chain links TRBV30 with TRBJ2-7, with TRBD2 matching over 9 bases. The V gene's germline CDR1 is GTSNPN and CDR2 SVGIG (reference sequence). With 4 bases clipped from V and 3 bases from J, the junction kept 7 bases outside the gene matches. CDR3 length: 14 residues. The CDR3 sequence is CAWNFGGGGYEQYF. CDR3 sequence (DNA): TGTGCCTGGAATTTTGGCGGGGGGGGCTACGAGCAGTACTTC.

This chain connects TRBV9 to TRBJ1-3, with D tentatively TRBD1 (6 bases). The CDR3 totals 14 residues. Germline lookup yields CDR1 SGDLS and CDR2 YYNGEE. Trimming cost V 4 bases and J 4 bases, with 12 bases left between them. The CDR3 spells CASSQGTSGNTIYF. The DNA for the CDR3 is TGTGCCAGCAGCCAGGGGACCTCGGGAAACACCATATATTTT.

CDR3 protein: CASGGQTYNEQFF. The DNA of the CDR3 is TGTGCGAGCGGGGGGCAAACCTACAATGAGCAGTTCTTC. The rearrangement links TRBV30 to TRBJ2-1, with 9 bases matching TRBD2. The CDR3 extends over 13 amino acids. The germline CDR1 and CDR2 sequences are GTSNPN and SVGIG (reference sequence).

The gene calls are TRBV6-5 and TRBJ2-1; D unresolved. The germline gives CDR1 MNHEY, CDR2 SVGAGI. This CDR3 spans 15 amino acids. Trimming removed 0 bases at V and 4 bases at J, with 10 bases between. The DNA of the CDR3 is TGTGCCAGCAGTTACTCAGGGTTCGGTTACAATGAGCAGTTCTTC. This translates into CASSYSGFGYNEQFF.

V gene TRBV30 combines with J gene TRBJ2-3, with TRBD2 matching 10 bases. This CDR3 is 15 amino acids long. With 3 bases clipped from V and 2 bases from J, the junction kept 5 bases outside the gene matches. Germline CDR1 GTSNPN, CDR2 SVGIG (reference sequence). The CDR3 nucleotides are TGTGCCTGGAGGAATAGCGGGGGGACCACAGATACGCAGTATTTT. It specifies CAWRNSGGTTDTQYF. The full variable domain, its missing parts supplied by reference TRBV30 and TRBJ2-3, is SQTIHQWPATLVQPVGSPLSLECTVEGTSNPNLYWYRQAAGRGLQLLFYSVGIGQISSEVPQNLSASRPQDRQFILSSKKLLLSDSGFYLCAWRNSGGTTDTQYFGPGTRLTVL.

J is TRBJ2-2 and V is TRBV27; 10 bases match TRBD1. V was clipped by 6 bases and J by 5 bases; unmatched bases: 9. This CDR3 is built from 16 residues. The germline V gene encodes CDR1 MNHEY and CDR2 SMNVEV (reference sequence). Here the CDR3 reads CASRADRGLRTGELFF. CDR3 coding DNA: TGTGCCAGCAGGGCGGACAGGGGGTTAAGAACCGGGGAGCTGTTTTTT.

V and J are TRBV30 and TRBJ1-6, with a possible D match to TRBD1 (6 bases). Germline CDR1 reads GTSNPN; CDR2 reads SVGIG (reference sequence). V was clipped by 0 bases and J by 6 bases, with 9 bases between them. This CDR3 is built from 14 residues. For the CDR3, the DNA is TGTGCCTGGAGTGTAATCAGGGGTAATTCACCCCTCCACTTT. It codes for CAWSVIRGNSPLHF.

A few counts support this clone. The chain joins TRBV5-1 to TRBJ2-3; 7 nucleotides match TRBD1. Germline V CDR1 and CDR2: SGHRS, YFSETQ. Losses at the gene ends were 3 bases for V and 8 bases for J; bases not matched to a gene: 3. The CDR3 is 12 residues long. The CDR3 bases are TGCGCCAGCAGCTCTGACAGGGTTACGCAGTATTTT. This codes for CASSSDRVTQYF.

The genes are TRBV4-1 and TRBJ1-1; 7 bases align to TRBD1. With V trimmed by 4 bases and J by 4 bases, 6 bases remained unmatched. The CDR3 totals 14 residues. Germline V lookup: CDR1 MGHRA, CDR2 YSYEKL. The CDR3 spells CASSLARGSTEAFF. The DNA for the CDR3 is TGCGCCAGCAGCCTCGCCAGGGGGTCCACTGAAGCTTTCTTT.

V usage is TRBV19 and J usage is TRBJ2-5; D ambiguous. The CDR3 has 12 amino acids. The V gene's germline CDR1 is LNHDA and CDR2 SQIVND (reference sequence). The V and J ends lost 9 bases and 5 bases respectively, with 13 bases between them. The CDR3, as DNA: TGTGCCAGCTCCAGGCGTTTCGAGACCCAGTACTTC. Protein sequence: CASSRRFETQYF.

The V gene is TRBV10-3, the J gene TRBJ1-6, with 9 positions matching TRBD1. The ends lost 3 bases at V and 6 bases at J; junction bases unmatched: 9. Germline V CDR1 and CDR2: ENHRY, SYGVKD. This CDR3 region has 17 residues. The CDR3 region has the DNA TGTGCCATCAGTGAAACGGGGACAGGGAGAGGTAATTCACCCCTCCACTTT. Its protein product is CAISETGTGRGNSPLHF.

The chain employs TRBV7-6 and TRBJ2-5; D gene uncertain. In germline, CDR1 is SGHVS, CDR2 FNYEAQ. Trimming removed 3 bases from V and 1 base from J, with 0 bases in between. CDR3 length: 11 amino acids. CDR3 coding DNA: TGTGCCAGCAGCTTCCAAGAGACCCAGTACTTC. This translates into CASSFQETQYF.

The chain joins TRBV19 to TRBJ2-4, with D possibly matching TRBD2 (6 bases). CDR1 and CDR2 (germline): LNHDA, SQIVND (reference sequence). V was trimmed by 5 bases and J by 7 bases, leaving 12 bases between them. The CDR3 contains 13 residues. As DNA, the CDR3 is TGTGCCAGTAGTTGGGCTAGCGATAACATTCAGTACTTC. It translates to CASSWASDNIQYF.

This clone appeared once. The chain carries TRBV5-6 and TRBJ2-5; TRBD1 or TRBD2 may be the D gene (6 bases each). The CDR3 totals 14 residues. Trimming cost V 2 bases and J 5 bases, with 13 bases left between them. Looked up from germline, CDR1 is SGHDT and CDR2 is YYEEEE. The CDR3 DNA reads TGTGCCAGCAGCTTTACGGGGGCTCAGGAGACCCAGTACTTC. Protein sequence: CASSFTGAQETQYF.

This clone appeared a few times. The chain employs TRBV2 and TRBJ1-1; TRBD1 aligns across 10 bases. Germline V gene lookup returns CDR1 SNHLY and CDR2 FYNNEI. Trimming removed 7 bases from V and 8 bases from J; junction bases left unmatched: 4. This CDR3 has 12 amino acids. The CDR3 here is CASTGDRGEAFF. CDR3 bases: TGTGCCAGCACGGGGGACAGGGGAGAAGCTTTCTTT.

The gene calls are TRBV27 and TRBJ1-2, with D hard to call. The CDR3 sequence is 13 residues long. Trimming removed 2 bases from V and 1 base from J, with 5 bases in between. The germline V gene has CDR1 MNHEY and CDR2 SMNVEV (reference sequence). CDR3 sequence: CASSLRDNYGYTF. The DNA of the CDR3 is TGTGCCAGCAGTTTACGTGATAACTATGGCTACACCTTC.

The chain carries TRBV9 and TRBJ2-3; the match to TRBD2 covers 8 bases. The V gene's germline CDR1 is SGDLS and CDR2 YYNGEE. The junction had 14 bases not matched to a gene; V was cut back by 4 bases and J by 1 base. The CDR3 contains 18 residues. The CDR3 sequence: CASSPGGTAWARTDTQYF. The CDR3 DNA reads as TGTGCCAGCAGCCCGGGGGGGACTGCCTGGGCACGCACAGATACGCAGTATTTT.